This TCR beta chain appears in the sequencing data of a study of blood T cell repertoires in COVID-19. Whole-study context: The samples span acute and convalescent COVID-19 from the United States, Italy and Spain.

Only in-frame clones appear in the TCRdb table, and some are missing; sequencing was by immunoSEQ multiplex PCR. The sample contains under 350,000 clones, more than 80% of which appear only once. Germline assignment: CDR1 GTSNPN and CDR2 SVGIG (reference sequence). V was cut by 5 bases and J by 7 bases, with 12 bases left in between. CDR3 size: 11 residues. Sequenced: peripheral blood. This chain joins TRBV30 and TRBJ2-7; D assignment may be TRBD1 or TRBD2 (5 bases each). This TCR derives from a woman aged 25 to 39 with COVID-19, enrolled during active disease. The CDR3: CAWGTPREQYF. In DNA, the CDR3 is TGTGCCTGGGGGACCCCTAGGGAGCAGTACTTC. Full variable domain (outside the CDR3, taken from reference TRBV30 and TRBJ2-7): SQTIHQWPATLVQPVGSPLSLECTVEGTSNPNLYWYRQAAGRGLQLLFYSVGIGQISSEVPQNLSASRPQDRQFILSSKKLLLSDSGFYLCAWGTPREQYFGPGTRLTVT.